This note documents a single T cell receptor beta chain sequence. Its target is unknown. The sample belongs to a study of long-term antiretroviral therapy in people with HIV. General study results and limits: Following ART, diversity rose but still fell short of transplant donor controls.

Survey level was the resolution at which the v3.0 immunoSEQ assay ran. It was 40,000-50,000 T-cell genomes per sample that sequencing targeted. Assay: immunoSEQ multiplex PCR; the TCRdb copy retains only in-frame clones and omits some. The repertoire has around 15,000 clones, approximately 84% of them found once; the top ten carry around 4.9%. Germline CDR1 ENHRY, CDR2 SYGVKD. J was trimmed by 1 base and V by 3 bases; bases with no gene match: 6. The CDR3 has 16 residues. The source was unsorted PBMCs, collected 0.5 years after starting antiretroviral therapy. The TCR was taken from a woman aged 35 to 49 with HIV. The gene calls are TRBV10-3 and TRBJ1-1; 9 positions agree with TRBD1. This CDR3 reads CAISDRDREGNTEAFF. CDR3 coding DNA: TGTGCCATCAGTGACCGGGACAGGGAGGGGAACACTGAAGCTTTCTTT.